Listed here are 26 T cell receptor beta chains from one sample, sequenced in a study of human T cells and chemical hapten exposure. Time point noted: patch test 1, 2 weeks after DPC sensitization. Treatment indicated: therapeutic diphenylcyclopropenone sensitization with weekly scalp DPC. One entry per CDR3 protein results from TCRdb running MiXCR on the RACE reads. The sample holds about 56,000 distinct CDR3 sequences, about a tenth seen once. Sequenced here: whole blood, sampled in connection with sensitization to the hapten diphenylcyclopropenone (DPC). The origin of the receptors is a woman aged 35 to 49 with alopecia areata. Some clones in this sample may be carry-over from other donors' samples.

The gene calls are TRBV7-2 and TRBJ1-5, with D tentatively TRBD1 (6 bases). Trimming shortened V by 5 bases and J by 7 bases, and 15 bases separated the two germline ends. CDR1 and CDR2 from the germline V gene are SGHTA and FQGNSA. The CDR3 consists of 14 residues. CDR3 nucleotide sequence: TGTGCCAGCAGCAAAGGACAGTTTCGCCAGCCCCAGCATTTT. Protein: CASSKGQFRQPQHF.

A few counts support this clonotype. The J gene is TRBJ2-6, the V gene TRBV12-3 or TRBV12-4; no definite D call. The V and J ends lost 3 bases and 0 bases respectively, with 12 bases between them. The CDR3 totals 17 residues. The CDR3 region is CASSFIGLRSGANVLTF. CDR3 DNA: TGTGCCAGCAGTTTTATAGGGCTGCGCTCTGGGGCCAACGTCCTGACTTTC.

This clonotype has ten or more counts. This chain uses TRBV7-2 with TRBJ2-1; D call uncertain. V lost 0 bases, J lost 6 bases, and 12 bases lay in between. Germline lookup yields CDR1 SGHTA and CDR2 FQGNSA. There are 15 residues in the CDR3. The CDR3 sequence is CASSLAMVRRNEQFF. The CDR3 DNA sequence: TGTGCCAGCAGCTTAGCGATGGTGAGGCGCAATGAGCAGTTCTTC.

This clonotype was seen a few times. V usage is TRBV5-1 and J usage is TRBJ1-1, with D possibly TRBD1 on 5 matching bases. The CDR3 has 15 amino acids. The germline V gene has CDR1 SGHRS and CDR2 YFSETQ. The ends were cut back, 0 bases at V and 1 base at J, with 10 bases in the middle. DNA for the CDR3: TGCGCCAGCAGCTTGGTCGCAGGGACGAACACTGAAGCTTTCTTT. It yields the protein CASSLVAGTNTEAFF.

This clonotype has ten or more counts. The CDR3 DNA reads TGTGCCAGCAGCACACTTGGACAGGGGTTGAATGAGCAGTTCTTC. Encoded protein: CASSTLGQGLNEQFF. This chain links TRBV7-2 with TRBJ2-1; 9 bases match TRBD1. The CDR3 runs 15 residues. V dropped 5 bases and J dropped 7; count of bases not matched to a gene: 9. CDR1 is SGHTA, CDR2 FQGNSA, per germline.

The rearrangement joins TRBV20-1 to TRBJ1-1, with unresolved D. Germline V gene sequence: CDR1 DFQATT, CDR2 SNEGSKA (reference sequence). Trimming took 1 base from V and 7 from J, leaving 7 bases between them. This CDR3 contains 11 residues. The CDR3 loop is CSARGAGEAFF. CDR3 coding DNA: TGCAGTGCTAGAGGGGCCGGTGAAGCTTTCTTT.

This clonotype occurred many times. The rearrangement uses TRBV18 and TRBJ2-1; 11 bases line up with TRBD1. The germline V gene encodes CDR1 KGHSH and CDR2 LQKENI. The CDR3 length is 16 residues. The J segment lost 6 bases and the V segment lost 0 bases, leaving 4 bases of the junction unmatched. CDR3 protein: CASSPPGQGEFNEQFF. CDR3 nucleotide sequence: TGTGCCAGCTCACCACCGGGACAGGGGGAATTCAATGAGCAGTTCTTC.

The chain uses TRBV5-1 and TRBJ1-1; no definite D call. The CDR3 totals 14 residues. Germline V gene lookup returns CDR1 SGHRS and CDR2 YFSETQ. The V end was cut by 0 bases, the J end by 7 bases, with 13 bases between. The CDR3 region is CASSLVLGRVEAFF. The CDR3 DNA reads as TGCGCCAGCAGCTTGGTATTAGGGAGAGTTGAAGCTTTCTTT.

This chain uses TRBV29-1 with TRBJ2-7, with D uncertain. CDR1 is SQVTM, CDR2 ANQGSEA, per germline. V gave up 3 bases and J gave up 4 bases, with 16 bases separating them. The CDR3 loop spans 14 amino acids. The CDR3 DNA reads TGCAGCGTTGACGGAAAGGTGGTGACTTACGAGCAGTACTTC. Translation gives CSVDGKVVTYEQYF.

The chain employs TRBV5-6 and TRBJ1-1, with D unresolved. CDR1 and CDR2 from the germline V gene are SGHDT and YYEEEE. The V end was cut by 5 bases, the J end by 5 bases, with 7 bases between. The CDR3 consists of 11 residues. CDR3 DNA: TGTGCCAGCAGGAGTTTTACTGAAGCTTTCTTT. Its protein is CASRSFTEAFF.

In this sample, this clonotype turned up many times. The V and J genes are TRBV30 and TRBJ1-1; maybe TRBD1 (5 bases). CDR3 length: 13 amino acids. The germline V gene has CDR1 GTSNPN and CDR2 SVGIG (reference sequence). Trimming stripped 0 bases from V and 5 bases from J, with 10 bases between. CDR3 sequence reads: CAWSVRGGTEAFF. CDR3 coding DNA: TGTGCCTGGAGTGTTCGGGGGGGTACTGAAGCTTTCTTT.

This clonotype has at least ten counts. This chain connects TRBV7-9 to TRBJ1-1, with D unresolved. Trimming shortened V by 3 bases and J by 1 base, and 6 bases separated the two germline ends. Per the germline V gene, CDR1 is SEHNR and CDR2 is FQNEAQ (reference sequence). The CDR3 length is 13 residues. The CDR3 reads CASSLSQNTEAFF. CDR3 nucleotide sequence: TGTGCCAGCAGCTTGTCCCAGAACACTGAAGCTTTCTTT.

This clonotype was observed a few times. The V gene is TRBV2, the J gene TRBJ1-6; D unclear. The CDR3 consists of 19 residues. CDR1 SNHLY and CDR2 FYNNEI come from the germline V gene. Trimming shortened V by 10 bases and J by 2 bases, and 27 bases separated the two germline ends. The CDR3 bases are TGTGCCACCGCGGGCGACGGTACCTTCGTGGACGCCTATAATTCACCCCTCCACTTT. It yields the protein CATAGDGTFVDAYNSPLHF.

The rearrangement joins TRBV20-1 to TRBJ2-3; 11 bases fit TRBD2. This CDR3 is built from 16 residues. From germline, CDR1 is DFQATT and CDR2 SNEGSKA (reference sequence). J lost 2 bases, V lost 3 bases, and 7 bases had no gene match. The CDR3 protein is CSASPVAGGYTDTQYF. CDR3 nucleotide sequence: TGCAGTGCTAGCCCAGTAGCGGGGGGGTACACAGATACGCAGTATTTT.

Ten or more counts support this clonotype. The chain employs TRBV29-1 and TRBJ1-4; TRBD1 matches 7 bases. V was clipped by 7 bases and J by 5 bases; unmatched bases: 4. The CDR3 length is 12 residues. Germline CDR1 reads SQVTM; CDR2 reads ANQGSEA. In DNA form, the CDR3 reads TGCAGCGCCGGGACAGCGAATGAAAAACTGTTTTTT. Its protein product is CSAGTANEKLFF.

J is TRBJ1-1 and V is TRBV6-1; D possibly corresponds to TRBD1 (6 bases). The V end lost 5 bases, the J end lost 4 bases, and 11 bases lay between the germline ends. Germline CDR1 is MNHNS and CDR2 is SASEGT. The CDR3 runs to 13 residues. This CDR3 reads CASSLGQLTEAFF. The CDR3 DNA follows: TGTGCCAGCAGTTTGGGACAACTCACTGAAGCTTTCTTT.

The genes are TRBV5-4 and TRBJ2-3, with TRBD2 matching over 11 bases. The CDR3 sequence is 16 residues long. J was trimmed by 1 base and V by 7 bases; bases with no gene match: 8. Looked up from germline, CDR1 is SGHNT and CDR2 is YYREEE (reference sequence). CDR3 loop: CASRGTSGFGTDTQYF. In nucleotides, the CDR3 is TGTGCCAGCCGGGGGACTAGCGGATTCGGCACAGATACGCAGTATTTT.

This clonotype was counted many times. The chain recombines TRBV6-2 or TRBV6-3 with TRBJ2-2; D is ambiguous. The germline CDR1 and CDR2 sequences are MNHEY and SVGEGT. The CDR3 extends over 11 amino acids. V was clipped by 6 bases and J by 5 bases, with 4 bases between them. The CDR3 DNA is TGTGCCAGCAGCCCTACCGGGGAGCTGTTTTTT. Translated, it gives CASSPTGELFF.

This chain uses TRBV28 with TRBJ2-7; tentatively, D is TRBD2 (5 bases). The CDR3 spans 11 residues. The V gene's germline CDR1 is MDHEN and CDR2 SYDVKM. The V end lost 7 bases, the J end lost 3 bases, and 7 bases lay between the germline ends. Here the CDR3 reads CASTRGYEQYF. The CDR3 DNA sequence: TGTGCCAGCACCCGGGGCTACGAGCAGTACTTC.

This clonotype appeared a few times. The gene calls are TRBV12-3 or TRBV12-4 and TRBJ1-4; TRBD1 agrees at 8 bases. The length of the CDR3 is 15 residues. The J segment lost 12 bases and the V segment lost 5 bases, leaving 14 bases of the junction unmatched. The CDR3 bases are TGTGCCAGCAGTCCAAGAACCGGACAGGGATCCCAACTGTTTTTT. Its protein is CASSPRTGQGSQLFF.

The V and J genes are TRBV5-1 and TRBJ1-1; the D is unclear. This CDR3 is 14 amino acids long. V was shortened by 2 bases and J by 2 bases, with 10 bases between the two germline ends. Germline CDR1 and CDR2: SGHRS and YFSETQ. The CDR3 region is CASSFGSTNTEAFF. CDR3 nucleotides: TGCGCCAGCAGCTTTGGGAGTACTAACACTGAAGCTTTCTTT.

This clonotype was detected ten times or more. The genes are TRBV18 and TRBJ2-7; TRBD1 matches 10 bases. The CDR3 extends over 13 amino acids. V lost 6 bases and J lost 7; bases outside the gene matches: 6. Germline assignment: CDR1 KGHSH and CDR2 LQKENI. DNA for the CDR3: TGTGCCAGCTCGCCCGGGACAGGGGAGGAGCAGTACTTC. It yields the protein CASSPGTGEEQYF.

Ten or more counts support this clonotype. V is TRBV3-1 and J is TRBJ2-2; a possible D gene is TRBD1 (6 bases). CDR1 LGHDT and CDR2 YNNKEL come from the germline V gene (reference sequence). Trimming took 8 bases from V and 6 from J, leaving 19 bases between them. The CDR3 extends over 15 amino acids. The DNA of the CDR3 is TGTGCCAGCCGGGCCAGGGGTCGACCGGCCGGGGAGCTGTTTTTT. Amino acids: CASRARGRPAGELFF.

This clonotype was counted ten times or more. The chain employs TRBV6-2 or TRBV6-3 and TRBJ1-4; 8 bases line up with TRBD1. Germline values: CDR1 MNHEY, CDR2 SVGEGT. CDR3 length equals 17 residues. After removal of 5 bases from V and 0 bases from J, the junction contained 8 bases not matched to a gene. The CDR3 bases are TGTGCCAGCAGTCCCTGGACAGGGCCTGCAACTAATGAAAAACTGTTTTTT. Translation: CASSPWTGPATNEKLFF.

This clonotype showed up just a few times. The chain's CDR3 is CSASETGTGELFF. DNA for the CDR3: TGCAGTGCTAGCGAGACAGGGACCGGGGAGCTGTTTTTT. The chain links TRBV20-1 to TRBJ2-2, with 7 nucleotides matching TRBD1. The germline CDR1 and CDR2 sequences are DFQATT and SNEGSKA (reference sequence). Germline trimming cut 3 bases from V and 5 bases from J; bases unmatched to any gene: 3. The CDR3 runs 13 residues.

This clonotype has a count of ten or more. The chain combines TRBV7-2 with TRBJ2-2; the match to TRBD1 covers 9 bases. The V and J ends lost 7 bases and 3 bases, in that order; junction bases with no gene match: 6. Germline-derived CDR1 and CDR2 are SGHTA and FQGNSA. The CDR3 sequence is 15 residues long. The CDR3 loop reads CASTVDRGDTGELFF. CDR3 DNA: TGTGCCAGCACCGTGGACAGGGGCGACACCGGGGAGCTGTTTTTT.